This passage covers 9 T cell receptor beta chains from one sample sequenced in a study of blood T cell repertoires in COVID-19. TCRdb keeps only in-frame clones here, not all; method: immunoSEQ multiplex PCR. The table lists about 160,000 clones, around 80% of them singletons. Sample: PBMCs or T cells enriched from blood (not recorded which). These receptors were obtained from a man in his fifties who had recovered from COVID-19.

DNA for the CDR3: TGTGCCAGCAGCGGTGAGGGCAGGTCCTACAATGAGCAGTTCTTC. Its translation: CASSGEGRSYNEQFF. The chain combines TRBV9 with TRBJ2-1; D perhaps matches TRBD2 (5 bases). CDR1 SGDLS and CDR2 YYNGEE come from the germline V gene. V was cut by 3 bases and J by 1 base, with 11 bases left in between. This CDR3 has 15 residues.

This chain connects TRBV2 to TRBJ1-1; D is undetermined. The CDR3 spans 13 residues. V was pared by 1 base and J by 1 base, with 4 bases between. Germline V lookup: CDR1 SNHLY, CDR2 FYNNEI. The CDR3 reads CASSEGENTEAFF. CDR3 bases: TGTGCCAGCAGTGAAGGAGAGAACACTGAAGCTTTCTTT.

The CDR3, as DNA: TGCGCCAGCAGCCGCGGGGACCGGGACTCAGAGTTCTTC. Its translation is CASSRGDRDSEFF. V gene TRBV5-1 combines with J gene TRBJ2-1; tentatively, D is TRBD2 (6 bases). V dropped 4 bases and J dropped 14 bases, with 19 bases sitting between them. Per germline, CDR1 SGHRS and CDR2 YFSETQ. There are 13 residues in the CDR3.

The CDR3 region is CASSLTSGGASETQYF. DNA for the CDR3: TGTGCCAGCAGCCTGACTAGCGGGGGGGCTTCGGAGACCCAGTACTTC. V and J are TRBV7-9 and TRBJ2-5; 14 bases line up with TRBD2. The germline gives CDR1 SEHNR, CDR2 FQNEAQ (reference sequence). The V gene end was trimmed by 5 bases and the J gene end by 5 bases; junction bases not matched to a gene: 7. This CDR3 is built from 16 residues.

This rearrangement joins TRBV19 to TRBJ2-7; 8 bases match TRBD1. The CDR3 is 14 residues long. The germline gives CDR1 LNHDA, CDR2 SQIVND (reference sequence). V was clipped by 7 bases and J by 2 bases; unmatched bases: 7. The CDR3 DNA reads as TGTGCCAGTACCCGTCGGACAGGGCCCTACGAGCAGTACTTC. Translating gives CASTRRTGPYEQYF.

The chain employs TRBV12-3 or TRBV12-4 and TRBJ1-5; weak D call: TRBD1 (5 bases). V lost 1 base and J 7 bases, leaving 8 bases between the germline ends. The CDR3 has 13 amino acids. CDR3 in DNA: TGTGCCAGCAGTTTAGTTGCAGGGCAGCCCCAGCATTTT. The encoded protein is CASSLVAGQPQHF.

The chain uses TRBV7-8 and TRBJ1-5, with D unresolved. The CDR3 has 14 residues. Germline V gene data show CDR1 as SGHVS and CDR2 as FQNEAQ. V was shortened by 3 bases and J by 0 bases, with 6 bases between the two germline ends. CDR3 loop: CASSFAGSNQPQHF. As DNA, the CDR3 is TGTGCCAGCAGCTTTGCGGGTAGCAATCAGCCCCAGCATTTT.

This chain uses TRBV11-2 with TRBJ1-1; tentative D call: TRBD1 (5 bases). V lost 1 base and J lost 4, with 7 bases in between. Germline loops: CDR1 SGHAT, CDR2 FQNNGV. The CDR3 is 13 residues long. The CDR3 sequence is CASSLVTGTEAFF. In nucleotides, the CDR3 is TGTGCCAGCAGCTTAGTAACAGGCACTGAAGCTTTCTTT.

J is TRBJ2-3 and V is TRBV20-1, with 10 bases aligning to TRBD2. V shed 3 bases, J shed 3 bases, and the junction held 9 bases outside the gene matches. This CDR3 has 16 residues. Germline V CDR1 and CDR2: DFQATT, SNEGSKA (reference sequence). The CDR3: CSASKILAGLTDTQYF. Written as DNA, the CDR3 is TGCAGTGCTAGTAAAATACTAGCGGGGTTAACAGATACGCAGTATTTT.